The TCR beta chain described here comes from a study of T cells after yellow fever vaccination. In this sample, this clonotype turned up many times. Its antigen is not known. V gave up 4 bases and J gave up 3 bases, with 9 bases separating them. The CDR3 spans 13 residues. Per the germline V gene, CDR1 is SGHVS and CDR2 is FNYEAQ. TCRdb reanalysed the 5' RACE reads using MiXCR and keeps one entry per CDR3 protein. Counted here are more than 250,000 distinct CDR3 sequences, 6.8% occurring once; the ten biggest clones make up roughly a sixth. General study results and limits: Most clones from primary vaccination were detected again post-booster (96% CD4, 88% CD8).

The chain has TRBV7-6 and TRBJ2-5, with TRBD1 as a possible D gene (6 bases). Material: PBMCs, obtained roughly 47 days after the first yellow fever vaccination. The TCR comes from a man aged 18 to 29 who received the YFV17D yellow fever vaccine. CDR3 sequence reads: CASSYRAKETQYF. The DNA of the CDR3 is TGTGCCAGCAGCTACAGGGCAAAAGAGACCCAGTACTTC. Looking up the rest from reference TRBV7-6 and TRBJ2-5 gives the full variable domain: GAGVSQSPRYKVTKRGQDVALRCDPISGHVSLYWYRQALGQGPEFLTYFNYEAQQDKSGLPNDRFSAERPEGSISTLTIQRTEQRDSAMYRCASSYRAKETQYFGPGTRLLVL.